This T cell receptor (beta chain) was identified in a study of blood T cell repertoires in COVID-19. V was pared by 2 bases and J by 4 bases, with 6 bases between. Germline-derived CDR1 and CDR2 are SGHTA and FQGNSA. There are 12 residues in the CDR3. Assay used: immunoSEQ multiplex PCR; TCRdb lists only in-frame clones, some missing. The repertoire has 210,000 or so clones, 83% of them found once; the top ten carry roughly 1.3%. The sequenced material came from peripheral blood. The receptor comes from a woman in her thirties with COVID-19, enrolled during active disease. J is TRBJ2-7 and V is TRBV7-2; D is ambiguous. This chain's CDR3 is CASSLTDYEQYF. CDR3 sequence (DNA): TGTGCCAGCAGCTTAACTGATTACGAGCAGTACTTC.